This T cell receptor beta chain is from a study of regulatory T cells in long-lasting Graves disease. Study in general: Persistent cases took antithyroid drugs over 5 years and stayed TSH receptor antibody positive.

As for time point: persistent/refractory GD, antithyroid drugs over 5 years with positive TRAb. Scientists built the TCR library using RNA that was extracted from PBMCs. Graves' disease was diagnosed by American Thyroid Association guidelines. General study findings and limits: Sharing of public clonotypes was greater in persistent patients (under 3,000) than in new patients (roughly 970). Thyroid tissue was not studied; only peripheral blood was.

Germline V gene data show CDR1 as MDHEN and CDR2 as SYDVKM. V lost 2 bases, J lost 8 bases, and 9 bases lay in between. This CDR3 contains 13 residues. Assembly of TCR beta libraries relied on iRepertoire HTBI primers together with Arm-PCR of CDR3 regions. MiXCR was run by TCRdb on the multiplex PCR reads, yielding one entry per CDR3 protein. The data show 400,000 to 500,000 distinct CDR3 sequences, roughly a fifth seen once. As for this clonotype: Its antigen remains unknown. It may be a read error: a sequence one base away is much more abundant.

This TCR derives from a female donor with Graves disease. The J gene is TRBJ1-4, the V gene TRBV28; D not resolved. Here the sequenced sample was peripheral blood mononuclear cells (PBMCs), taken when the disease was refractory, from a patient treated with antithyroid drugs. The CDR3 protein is CASSLTHGEKLFF. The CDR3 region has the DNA TGTGCCAGCAGTTTAACCCACGGGGAAAAACTGTTTTTT.